The 15 T cell receptor beta chains listed next were all sequenced from one sample in a study of tumor-infiltrating lymphocytes in primary liver carcinoma. The researchers produced TCR beta cDNA from 500 ng total RNA with a constant-region primer. ARM-PCR was slightly modified, and three nested multiplex PCR rounds with it gave rise to the TCR beta libraries. TRBV1-TRBV30 forward primers paired with a C-beta reverse primer drove the first two PCR rounds, ten to eleven cycles each. Using its own MiXCR run on the multiplex PCR reads, TCRdb lists one record per CDR3 protein. Of 45,000 to 55,000 distinct CDR3 sequences in the sample, 70% to 75% were seen once. It was from roughly 20-30 mg of unsorted bulk tissue that RNA and DNA were co-extracted. The sample comprised liver tumor tissue from sampling region 2. As to subset: tumor region T2, inferior pole. The receptors derive from a man between 40 and 49 years old with primary liver carcinoma and hepatitis B virus infection.

This clonotype was recorded a few times. This clone may be a read error of a much larger clone one base away. V gene TRBV4-2 combines with J gene TRBJ2-3; a weak D match, TRBD2 (7 bases). The CDR3 covers 14 residues. CDR1 is LGHNA, CDR2 YNFKEQ, per germline. The CDR3 bases are TGTGCCAACAGCCAAGGGGGGGGGGCAGATACGCAGTATTTT. The encoded protein is CANSQGGGADTQYF.

About this clonotype: This may be a read error, as it is one base from a much larger clone. The chain is built from TRBV7-9 and TRBJ2-2; 11 nucleotides line up with TRBD2. Germline V CDR1 and CDR2: SEHNR, FQNEAQ (reference sequence). This CDR3 has 18 amino acids. The CDR3 reads CVSSSPPGTSGNTGELFF. The CDR3 DNA is TGTGTCAGCAGCTCTCCCCCCGGGACTAGCGGAAACACCGGGGAGCTGTTTTTT.

On this clonotype itself: The germline gene is not matched at one end of the junction; a read error may be the cause. The chain joins TRBV11-2 to TRBJ2-7; D remains ambiguous. Germline loops: CDR1 SGHAT, CDR2 FQNNGV. The CDR3 has 15 amino acids. The DNA for the CDR3 is TGCGCCGGCAGCCTATCTGTGGGAATATCCTACGAGCAGCACTTC. Protein: CAGSLSVGISYEQHF.

Concerning this clonotype: The CDR3 end shows no conserved phenylalanine or tryptophan, and so a read error is likely. CDR3 coding DNA: TGTGCCAGTACCCTACGGGAATACTACGAGCAGTACTCC. Protein: CASTLREYYEQYS. The chain uses TRBV12-3 or TRBV12-4 and TRBJ2-7; a possible D gene is TRBD2 (5 bases). V lost 9 bases to trimming and J lost 3 bases, with 15 bases between them. The CDR3 covers 13 residues.

The chain couples TRBV7-9 to TRBJ2-5; D possibly corresponds to TRBD1 (6 bases). The CDR3 has 16 residues. The V end was cut by 6 bases, the J end by 5 bases, with 22 bases between. CDR1 and CDR2 (germline): SEHNR, FQNEAQ (reference sequence). In DNA, the CDR3 is TGTGCCAGCAGTTTCCGGGATAGGGGGATGGAGGAGACCCAGTACTTC. Amino acid sequence: CASSFRDRGMEETQYF. The full variable domain, its missing parts supplied by reference TRBV7-9 and TRBJ2-5, is DTGVSQNPRHKITKRGQNVTFRCDPISEHNRLYWYRQTLGQGPEFLTYFQNEAQLEKSRLLSDRFSAERPKGSFSTLEIQRTEQGDSAMYLCASSFRDRGMEETQYFGPGTRLLVL.

As for this clonotype: One end of the junction varies from germline; a read error may be responsible. This chain joins TRBV29-1 and TRBJ2-3, with 8 bases lining up with TRBD2. Per the germline V gene, CDR1 is SQVTM and CDR2 is ANQGSEA. CDR3 size: 14 residues. The CDR3 here is CSVERTSPEDTKYF. In DNA form, the CDR3 reads TGCAGTGTTGAACGGACTAGCCCGGAAGATACGAAGTATTTT.

CDR3 region: CASSPGRTFQGYF. CDR3 coding DNA: TGTGCCAGCAGTCCAGGACGGACCTTTCAAGGGTACTTC. The chain employs TRBV28 and TRBJ2-7; no definite D call. Trimming took 5 bases from V and 12 from J, leaving 20 bases between them. CDR1 MDHEN and CDR2 SYDVKM come from the germline V gene. The CDR3 spans 13 residues.

Worth noting for this clonotype: A much bigger clone sits one base away, suggesting this may be a read error. The chain uses TRBV14 and TRBJ2-1; D unresolved. V was clipped by 5 bases and J by 2 bases, with 7 bases between them. The CDR3 loop spans 13 amino acids. The V gene's germline CDR1 is SGHDN and CDR2 FVKESK. In nucleotides, the CDR3 is TGTGCCAGCAGCGGGGATACCTACAATGAGCAGTTCTTC. Translated, it gives CASSGDTYNEQFF.

This clonotype was observed many times. The chain recombines TRBV19 with TRBJ2-7, with D unresolved. Trimming took off 4 bases at V and 3 bases at J, with 10 bases between the two ends. The CDR3 is made up of 13 amino acids. Germline V gene lookup returns CDR1 LNHDA and CDR2 SQIVND (reference sequence). CDR3 DNA: TGTGCCAGTAGTAGGAGCTTTAACTACGAGCAGTACTTC. Translated, it gives CASSRSFNYEQYF.

This clonotype has a count of ten or more. The chain recombines TRBV5-6 with TRBJ2-2; TRBD1 is a possible D gene (6 bases). Germline CDR1 is SGHDT and CDR2 is YYEEEE. This CDR3 has 15 amino acids. V lost 0 bases, J lost 5 bases, and 11 bases lay in between. The chain's CDR3 is CASSLEQGITGELFF. In DNA form, the CDR3 reads TGTGCCAGCAGCTTGGAGCAGGGGATAACCGGGGAGCTGTTTTTT.

Of note for this clonotype: At one end the junction does not follow the germline gene, possibly because of a read error. The genes are TRBV11-2 and TRBJ1-2; possibly TRBD1 for D (5 bases). This CDR3 has 13 amino acids. Per germline, CDR1 SGHAT and CDR2 FQNNGV. CDR3 sequence: CASSLEGNHGYTF. The DNA of the CDR3 is TGTGCAAGCAGCTTAGAGGGGAACCATGGCTACACGTTC.

Of note for this clonotype: The conserved closing phenylalanine or tryptophan is absent in this CDR3, likely reflecting a read error. In DNA, the CDR3 is TGTACCAGCAGCCTCGGGTACGAGCAGTACCTC. Protein: CTSSLGYEQYL. The chain combines TRBV6-1 with TRBJ2-7; D remains ambiguous. Germline V gene lookup returns CDR1 MNHNS and CDR2 SASEGT. This CDR3 is 11 amino acids long.

As concerns this clonotype: One junction end does not reproduce the germline sequence, and a read error may be involved. The rearrangement uses TRBV28 and TRBJ1-4; possible D gene TRBD1, 5 bases. Germline V gives CDR1 MDHEN, CDR2 SYDVKM. The CDR3 loop spans 14 amino acids. Written as DNA, the CDR3 is TGTGCCAGCAGTTTGGAAAGGGGAGATGAAAAACAGTTTTTT. Its protein is CASSLERGDEKQFF.

This clonotype turned up a few times. V is TRBV20-1 and J is TRBJ2-7, with 8 bases identical to TRBD1. The CDR3 covers 13 residues. Germline loops: CDR1 DFQATT, CDR2 SNEGSKA (reference sequence). The V gene end was trimmed by 5 bases and the J gene end by 4 bases; junction bases not matched to a gene: 7. The CDR3 DNA follows: TGCAGTGCTGGACAGGGAGACTTTTACGAGCAGTACTTC. Its protein is CSAGQGDFYEQYF.

Note on this clonotype: The junction departs from germline at one end; a sequencing error may be responsible. The chain recombines TRBV12-3 or TRBV12-4 with TRBJ2-7; D unresolved. The CDR3 is 14 amino acids. As DNA, the CDR3 is TGTACCAGCAGCATGGACCCGAGCTCCTATGAGCGGTACTTC. It specifies CTSSMDPSSYERYF.